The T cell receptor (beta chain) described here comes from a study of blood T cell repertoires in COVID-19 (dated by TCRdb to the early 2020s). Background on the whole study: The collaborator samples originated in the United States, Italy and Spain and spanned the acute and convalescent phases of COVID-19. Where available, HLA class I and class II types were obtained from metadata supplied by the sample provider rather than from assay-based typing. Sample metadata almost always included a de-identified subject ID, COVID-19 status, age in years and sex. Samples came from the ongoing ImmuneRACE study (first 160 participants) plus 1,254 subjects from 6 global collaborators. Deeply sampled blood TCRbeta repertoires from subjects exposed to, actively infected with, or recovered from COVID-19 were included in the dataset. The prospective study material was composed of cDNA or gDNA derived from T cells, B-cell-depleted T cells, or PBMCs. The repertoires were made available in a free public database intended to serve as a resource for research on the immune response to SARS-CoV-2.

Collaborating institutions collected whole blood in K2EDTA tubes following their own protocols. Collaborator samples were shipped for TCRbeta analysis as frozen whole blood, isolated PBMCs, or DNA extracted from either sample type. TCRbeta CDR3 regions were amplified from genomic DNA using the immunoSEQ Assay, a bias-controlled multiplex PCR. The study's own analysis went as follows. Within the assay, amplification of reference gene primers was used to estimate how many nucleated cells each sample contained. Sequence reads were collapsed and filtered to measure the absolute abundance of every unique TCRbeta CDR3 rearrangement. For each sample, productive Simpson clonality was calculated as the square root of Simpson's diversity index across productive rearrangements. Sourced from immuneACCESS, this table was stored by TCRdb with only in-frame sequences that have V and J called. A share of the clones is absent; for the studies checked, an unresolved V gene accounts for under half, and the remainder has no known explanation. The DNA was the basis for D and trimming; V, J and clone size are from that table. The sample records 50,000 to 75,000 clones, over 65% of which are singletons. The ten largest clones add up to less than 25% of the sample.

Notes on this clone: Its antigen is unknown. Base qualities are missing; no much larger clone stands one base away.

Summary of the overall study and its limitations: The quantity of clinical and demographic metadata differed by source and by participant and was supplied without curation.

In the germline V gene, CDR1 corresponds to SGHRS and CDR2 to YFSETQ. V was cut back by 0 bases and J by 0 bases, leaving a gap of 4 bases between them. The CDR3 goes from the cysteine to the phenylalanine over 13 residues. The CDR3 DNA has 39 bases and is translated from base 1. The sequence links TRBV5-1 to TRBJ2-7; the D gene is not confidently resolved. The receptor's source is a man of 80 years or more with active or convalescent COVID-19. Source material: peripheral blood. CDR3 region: CASSLGSSYEQYF. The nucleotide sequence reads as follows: TGCGCCAGCAGCTTGGGCAGCTCCTACGAGCAGTACTTC.